These 19 T cell receptor beta chains came from one sample sequenced in a study of T cell repertoires in cytomegalovirus infection. MiXCR was run by TCRdb on the reads, yielding one entry per CDR3 protein. The sample contains fewer than 250,000 distinct CDR3 sequences, approximately 24% of which appear only once. Sequenced sample: CD8+ T cells from PBMCs. These receptor sequences come from a human donor in good health (CMV status not recorded). Some clones in this sample may be carry-over from other donors' samples.

This clonotype was seen only a few times. This rearrangement joins TRBV5-1 to TRBJ2-2; 10 positions agree with TRBD2. The CDR3 is 18 residues long. Germline CDR1 and CDR2: SGHRS and YFSETQ. The V segment lost 0 bases and the J segment 1 base; nucleotides outside the gene matches: 6. In nucleotides, the CDR3 is TGCGCCAGCAGCTTGGGTCTAGCGGGGGCCTTGAACACCGGGGAGCTGTTTTTT. Protein sequence: CASSLGLAGALNTGELFF.

This clonotype was seen a handful of times. The chain recombines TRBV28 with TRBJ2-5; D call uncertain. The CDR3 consists of 13 residues. V lost 3 bases, J lost 5 bases, and 10 bases lay in between. The germline CDR1 and CDR2 sequences are MDHEN and SYDVKM. The CDR3 loop is CASSLSSWETQYF. The CDR3 coding sequence is TGTGCCAGCAGTTTGAGTAGTTGGGAGACCCAGTACTTC.

The chain links TRBV9 to TRBJ2-7; D is ambiguous. Germline V gene lookup returns CDR1 SGDLS and CDR2 YYNGEE. The CDR3 totals 14 residues. V lost 0 bases, J lost 0 bases, and 7 bases lay in between. CDR3: CASSVGTYSYEQYF. The CDR3 coding sequence is TGTGCCAGCAGCGTAGGCACTTACTCCTACGAGCAGTACTTC.

This clonotype was found many times. The V gene is TRBV25-1, the J gene TRBJ2-2; no clear D. Germline V CDR1 and CDR2: MGHDK, SYGVNS. V was trimmed by 8 bases and J by 4 bases, leaving 11 bases between them. CDR3 length: 13 amino acids. CDR3 DNA: TGTGCCAGCGTACAGAGAGGCACCGGGGAGCTGTTTTTT. It codes for CASVQRGTGELFF.

This clonotype has ten or more counts. In DNA, the CDR3 is TGTGCCAGCAGTTTAGGACCGCTGCGTGGCTACACCTTC. Its protein is CASSLGPLRGYTF. The chain has TRBV12-3 or TRBV12-4 and TRBJ1-2; D is undetermined. V lost 1 base and J lost 7, with 10 bases in between. The CDR3 runs 13 residues.

This clonotype showed up many times. The chain combines TRBV7-9 with TRBJ2-2; 7 nucleotides align to TRBD2. Germline trimming cut 7 bases from V and 4 bases from J; bases unmatched to any gene: 9. The CDR3 sequence is 15 residues long. CDR1 is SEHNR, CDR2 FQNEAQ, per germline (reference sequence). The CDR3 reads CASISIGRPTGELFF. The CDR3 DNA reads as TGTGCCAGCATCTCCATCGGGAGGCCCACCGGGGAGCTGTTTTTT.

On this clonotype: The junction differs from germline at one of its ends, possibly a read error. This chain joins TRBV3-1 and TRBJ2-3; 11 bases line up with TRBD2. The CDR3 totals 17 residues. Germline CDR1 and CDR2: LGHDT and YNNKEL (reference sequence). For the CDR3, the DNA is TGTGCCAGCAGATCTAGCGGGGGGCCATCTAGCATAGATACGCAGTATTTT. Translating it yields CASRSSGGPSSIDTQYF.

V and J are TRBV20-1 and TRBJ2-7; possibly TRBD2 for D (6 bases). Germline CDR1 and CDR2: DFQATT and SNEGSKA (reference sequence). The CDR3 has 12 residues. The V and J ends lost 7 bases and 3 bases respectively, with 13 bases between them. The CDR3 coding sequence is TGCAGTGGTCGCGGGGTGAACTACGAGCAGTACTTC. It codes for CSGRGVNYEQYF.

This clonotype turned up a few times. The chain recombines TRBV6-5 with TRBJ2-7; D unresolved. The CDR3 has 12 amino acids. Germline V gene lookup returns CDR1 MNHEY and CDR2 SVGAGI. V was pared by 2 bases and J by 3 bases, with 5 bases between. The CDR3 region has the DNA TGTGCCAGCAGTTACAACCACTACGAGCAGTACTTC. It encodes CASSYNHYEQYF.

The chain joins TRBV7-6 to TRBJ2-1, with 7 bases matching TRBD1. Germline-derived CDR1 and CDR2 are SGHVS and FNYEAQ. The CDR3 covers 12 residues. J lost 10 bases, V lost 5 bases, and 5 bases had no gene match. The CDR3 DNA reads TGTGCCAGCAGCGTGGGACAGTTGGAGCAGTTCTTC. Its translation is CASSVGQLEQFF.

The rearrangement joins TRBV12-3 or TRBV12-4 to TRBJ2-1; either TRBD1 or TRBD2 may fit D (6 bases each). The CDR3 spans 16 residues. Trimming cost V 2 bases and J 0 bases, with 11 bases left between them. The CDR3 protein is CASSLWGARSYNEQFF. The CDR3 DNA is TGTGCCAGCAGTTTATGGGGGGCACGCTCCTACAATGAGCAGTTCTTC.

The chain links TRBV5-3 to TRBJ2-7, with 12 bases aligning to TRBD1. TRBV5-3 is placed among ORFs of uncertain function. The J segment lost 5 bases and the V segment lost 8 bases, leaving 17 bases of the junction unmatched. The length of the CDR3 is 17 residues. The CDR3 spells CASRLGTGGFPRDEQYF. As DNA, the CDR3 is TGTGCCAGCAGACTCGGGACAGGGGGCTTCCCGAGGGACGAGCAGTACTTC.

The rearrangement links TRBV28 to TRBJ1-2, with TRBD1 as a possible D gene (5 bases). This CDR3 comprises 14 residues. V dropped 3 bases and J dropped 3 bases, with 11 bases sitting between them. The V gene's germline CDR1 is MDHEN and CDR2 SYDVKM. The chain's CDR3 is CASSFDSPYYGYTF. CDR3 sequence (DNA): TGTGCCAGCAGTTTCGACAGCCCCTACTATGGCTACACCTTC.

This clonotype appeared many times. The chain has TRBV7-2 and TRBJ1-3; D not certain. Trimming took off 5 bases at V and 2 bases at J, with 10 bases between the two ends. The CDR3 loop spans 14 amino acids. CDR1 and CDR2 (germline): SGHTA, FQGNSA. For the CDR3, the DNA is TGTGCCAGCAGCCCCCTGGAGACTGGAAACACCATATATTTT. Protein: CASSPLETGNTIYF. Based on the CDR3 plus reference TRBV7-2 and TRBJ1-3, the full variable domain is GAGVSQSPSNKVTEKGKDVELRCDPISGHTALYWYRQSLGQGLEFLIYFQGNSAPDKSGLPSDRFSAERTGGSVSTLTIQRTQQEDSAVYLCASSPLETGNTIYFGEGSWLTVV.

This sequence joins TRBV20-1 and TRBJ2-1, with D maybe TRBD2 (6 bases). Trimming pared 2 bases from V and 9 bases from J, leaving 11 bases between. The germline V gene encodes CDR1 DFQATT and CDR2 SNEGSKA (reference sequence). This CDR3 contains 12 residues. CDR3 bases: TGCAGTGCTAGATGGGGAGGAGTTGAGCAGTTCTTC. Translated: CSARWGGVEQFF.

This clonotype was seen repeatedly, ten times or more. V and J are TRBV7-9 and TRBJ1-2, with 7 bases identical to TRBD1. V was pared by 3 bases and J by 4 bases, with 2 bases of the junction left unmatched. The CDR3 contains 13 residues. Germline CDR1 reads SEHNR; CDR2 reads FQNEAQ (reference sequence). CDR3 region: CASSFGQAYGYTF. CDR3 bases: TGTGCCAGCAGCTTCGGACAGGCCTATGGCTACACCTTC.

The chain combines TRBV24-1 with TRBJ2-1; TRBD1 matches at 9 bases. CDR1 KGHDR and CDR2 SFDVKD come from the germline V gene. The CDR3 is 15 residues long. V trimming: 3 bases; J trimming: 5 bases; junction bases outside the gene matches: 4. The CDR3 sequence is CATSDRQGVNNEQFF. CDR3 coding DNA: TGTGCCACCAGTGATCGACAGGGGGTTAACAATGAGCAGTTCTTC.

This clonotype has more than one count but fewer than ten. The gene calls are TRBV19 and TRBJ1-1, with a tentative D call TRBD1 (6 bases). The CDR3 is made up of 12 amino acids. V was shortened by 7 bases and J by 5 bases, with 11 bases between the two germline ends. Germline V gene sequence: CDR1 LNHDA, CDR2 SQIVND (reference sequence). As DNA, the CDR3 is TGTGCCAGTATAGCACAGGGAACTGAAGCTTTCTTT. Its protein is CASIAQGTEAFF. Full variable domain (rest looked up from reference TRBV19 and TRBJ1-1): DGGITQSPKYLFRKEGQNVTLSCEQNLNHDAMYWYRQDPGQGLRLIYYSQIVNDFQKGDIAEGYSVSREKKESFPLTVTSAQKNPTAFYLCASIAQGTEAFFGQGTRLTVV.

The V call is TRBV20-1, the J call TRBJ1-1, with 8 bases aligning to TRBD1. This CDR3 is built from 13 residues. V lost 6 bases, J lost 5 bases, and 8 bases stayed unmatched. Germline V lookup: CDR1 DFQATT, CDR2 SNEGSKA (reference sequence). The CDR3 loop reads CSAPRTGKTEAFF. The CDR3 DNA reads as TGCAGTGCCCCCCGGACAGGGAAGACTGAAGCTTTCTTT.